This T cell receptor (beta chain) was sequenced for a study of CD8 T cells in ankylosing spondylitis. Study observations and caveats: A number of the motif variants had already been described in reactive arthritis synovial fluid and blood.

V lost 4 bases to trimming and J lost 3 bases, with 10 bases between them. The germline V gene has CDR1 MNHEY and CDR2 SVGEGT. The CDR3 is 13 amino acids. TCRdb called the 5' RACE reads again in MiXCR, with one record for every CDR3 protein. The data hold approximately 200,000 distinct CDR3 sequences, with around 13% observed a single time. There are many counts of this clonotype. Its specificity is unknown. The sequencing input was blood, either unsorted or a sorted T cell fraction (not recorded which). The rearrangement uses TRBV6-2 or TRBV6-3 and TRBJ2-7; D remains ambiguous. The origin of this receptor is a female donor with ankylosing spondylitis or in good health (not recorded which). CDR3 coding DNA: TGTGCCAGCAGTTGGTTGCGCTACTACGAGCAGTACTTC. Protein sequence: CASSWLRYYEQYF.